This TCR beta chain was sequenced for a study of blood T cells in healthy people across ages. Combining a sample-barcoded 5' primer with a J-beta primer mix, a second PCR ran for roughly 6 to 11 cycles. Each CDR3 protein is one row after TCRdb ran MiXCR on the 5' RACE reads. The sample has about 1.8 million distinct CDR3 sequences, about 50% seen once. Turning to this clonotype: Its matching antigen is unknown.

The study's findings and limits: Researchers judged that diversity estimates from one million T cells fell short of true values. TCR beta diversity per million T cells fell roughly linearly with age.

The germline gives CDR1 SEHNR, CDR2 FQNEAQ (reference sequence). Trimming took 5 bases from V and 2 from J; bases not matched to a gene: 4. CDR3 length equals 14 residues. This receptor was taken from a woman aged 40 to 50 in good health. V gene TRBV7-9 combines with J gene TRBJ2-7, with 9 bases matching TRBD2. Sequenced input: blood. CDR3 nucleotide sequence: TGTGCCAGCAGCATAGGGACTAGCCCCTACGAGCAGTACTTC. Translated: CASSIGTSPYEQYF.